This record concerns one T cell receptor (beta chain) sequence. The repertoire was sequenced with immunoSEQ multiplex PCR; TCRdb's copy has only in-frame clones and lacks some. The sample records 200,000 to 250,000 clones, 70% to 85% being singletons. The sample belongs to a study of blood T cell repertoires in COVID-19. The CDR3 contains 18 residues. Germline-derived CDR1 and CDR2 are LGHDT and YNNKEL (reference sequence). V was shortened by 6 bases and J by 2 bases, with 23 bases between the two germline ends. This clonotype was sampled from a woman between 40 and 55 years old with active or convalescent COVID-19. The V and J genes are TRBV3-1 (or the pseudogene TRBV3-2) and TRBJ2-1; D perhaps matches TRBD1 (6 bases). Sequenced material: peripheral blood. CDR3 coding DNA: TGTGCCAGCAGGTCCGGGACACTGGACTCGAGGACCTACAATGAGCAGTTCTTC. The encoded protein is CASRSGTLDSRTYNEQFF.